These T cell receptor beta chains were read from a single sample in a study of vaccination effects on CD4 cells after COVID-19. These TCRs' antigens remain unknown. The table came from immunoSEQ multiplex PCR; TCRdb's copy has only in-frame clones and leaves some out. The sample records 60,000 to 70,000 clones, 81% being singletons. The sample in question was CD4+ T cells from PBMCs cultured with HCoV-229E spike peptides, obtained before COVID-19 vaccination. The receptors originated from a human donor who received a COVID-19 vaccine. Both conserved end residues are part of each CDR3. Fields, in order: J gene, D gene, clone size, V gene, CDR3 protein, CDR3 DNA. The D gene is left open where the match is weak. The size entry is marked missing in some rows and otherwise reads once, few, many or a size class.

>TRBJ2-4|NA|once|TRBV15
CATSRERDGLAKNIQYF
TGTGCCACCAGCAGAGAAAGGGACGGTCTAGCCAAAAACATTCAGTACTTC
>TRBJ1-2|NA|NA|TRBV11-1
CASSLRRSDGYTF
TGTGCCAGCAGCTTGCGCCGGTCCGATGGCTACACCTTC
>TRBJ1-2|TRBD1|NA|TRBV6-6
CASSGPGQGNYGYTF
TGTGCCAGCAGTGGTCCGGGACAGGGTAACTATGGCTACACCTTC
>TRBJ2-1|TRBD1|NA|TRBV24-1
CATSERDRDYNEQFF
TGTGCCACCAGTGAAAGGGACAGGGACTACAATGAGCAGTTCTTC
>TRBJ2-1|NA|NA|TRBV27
CASRKGSYNEQFF
TGTGCCAGCAGGAAGGGTTCCTACAATGAGCAGTTCTTC
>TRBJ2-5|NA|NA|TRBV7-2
CASSPGSGGETQYF
TGTGCCAGCAGCCCCGGGTCAGGAGGTGAGACCCAGTACTTC
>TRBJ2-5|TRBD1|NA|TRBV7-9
CASSERDRGRETQYF
TGTGCCAGCAGCGAACGGGACAGGGGGAGGGAGACCCAGTACTTC
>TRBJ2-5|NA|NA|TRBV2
CASSVESRETQYF
TGTGCCAGCAGCGTCGAGTCGCGAGAGACCCAGTACTTC
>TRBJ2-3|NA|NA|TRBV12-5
CASGRDADTQYF
TGTGCTAGTGGCAGGGACGCAGATACGCAGTATTTT
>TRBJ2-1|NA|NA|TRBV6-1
CASSEVHEQFF
TGTGCCAGCAGTGAGGTCCATGAGCAGTTCTTC
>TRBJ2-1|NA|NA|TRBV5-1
CASSVPPGSSYNEQFF
TGCGCCAGCAGCGTCCCTCCGGGTAGCTCCTACAATGAGCAGTTCTTC
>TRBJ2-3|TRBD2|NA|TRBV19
CASSSSGGAADTQYF
TGTGCCAGTAGTTCTAGCGGGGGGGCTGCAGATACGCAGTATTTT
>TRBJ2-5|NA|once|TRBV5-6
CASSSRGDLFRETQYF
TGTGCCAGCAGCTCGAGGGGAGATCTTTTCCGGGAGACCCAGTACTTC
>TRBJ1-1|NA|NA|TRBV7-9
CASSLEGLGAFF
TGTGCCAGCAGCTTAGAGGGGCTGGGGGCTTTCTTT
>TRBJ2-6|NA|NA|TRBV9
CASSVEETGANVLTF
TGTGCCAGCAGCGTAGAAGAGACTGGGGCCAACGTCCTGACTTTC
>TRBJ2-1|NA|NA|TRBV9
CASSVNSYNEQFF
TGTGCCAGCAGCGTAAACAGCTACAATGAGCAGTTCTTC
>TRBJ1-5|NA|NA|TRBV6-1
CASSEARTWKNQPQHF
TGTGCCAGCAGTGAAGCGAGGACCTGGAAGAATCAGCCCCAGCATTTT
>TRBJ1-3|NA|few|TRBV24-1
CATSAGGLRGNTIYF
TGTGCCACCAGTGCCGGGGGGCTTCGTGGAAACACCATATATTTT
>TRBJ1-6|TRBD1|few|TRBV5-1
CASSLDNRGLDNSPLHF
TGCGCCAGCAGCTTGGATAACAGGGGCCTTGATAATTCACCCCTCCACTTT
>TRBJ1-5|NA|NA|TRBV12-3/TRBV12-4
CASSLNSNQPQHF
TGTGCCAGCAGCCTAAATAGCAATCAGCCCCAGCATTTT
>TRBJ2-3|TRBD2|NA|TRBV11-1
CASSPRTSGGTDTQYF
TGTGCCAGCAGCCCGCGGACTAGCGGGGGCACAGATACGCAGTATTTT
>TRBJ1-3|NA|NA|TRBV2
CAMYRTSGNTIYF
TGTGCCATGTACAGGACCTCTGGAAACACCATATATTTT
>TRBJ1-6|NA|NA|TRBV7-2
CASSLVGVSPLHF
TGTGCCAGCAGCTTAGTTGGGGTTTCACCCCTCCACTTT
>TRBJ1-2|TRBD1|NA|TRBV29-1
CSVVFGTGDYGYTF
TGCAGCGTTGTCTTTGGGACAGGGGACTATGGCTACACCTTC
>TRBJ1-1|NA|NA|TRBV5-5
CASEDTVNTEAFF
TGTGCCAGCGAGGACACCGTTAACACTGAAGCTTTCTTT
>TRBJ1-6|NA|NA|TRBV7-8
CASSSLKAGNSPLHF
TGTGCCAGCAGCTCATTAAAGGCTGGGAATTCACCCCTCCACTTT
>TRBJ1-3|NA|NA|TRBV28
CASNLRYSGNTIYF
TGTGCCAGCAATCTCCGGTACTCTGGAAACACCATATATTTT
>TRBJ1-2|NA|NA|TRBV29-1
CSVETGRPYYGYTF
TGCAGCGTTGAAACCGGCAGGCCCTACTATGGCTACACCTTC
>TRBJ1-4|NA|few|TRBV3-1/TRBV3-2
CASSQGGRAFGNEKLFF
TGTGCCAGCAGCCAAGGGGGAAGGGCTTTTGGTAATGAAAAACTGTTTTTT
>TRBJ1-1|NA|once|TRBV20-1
CSATVNTEAFF
TGCAGTGCGACGGTGAACACTGAAGCTTTCTTT
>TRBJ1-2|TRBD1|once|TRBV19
CASSIDRGLFGYTF
TGTGCCAGTAGTATCGACAGGGGGCTCTTTGGCTACACCTTC
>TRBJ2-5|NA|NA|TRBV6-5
CAEGGGDLGTQYF
TGTGCCGAGGGGGGGGGCGATCTCGGGACCCAGTACTTC
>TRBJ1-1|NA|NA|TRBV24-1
CATSQIGTEAFF
TGTGCCACCAGTCAGATCGGGACTGAAGCTTTCTTT
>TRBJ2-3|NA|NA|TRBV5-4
CAIRLGGPSTDTQYF
TGTGCCATAAGACTAGGGGGGCCAAGCACAGATACGCAGTATTTT
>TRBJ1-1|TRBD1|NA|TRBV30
CAWRPNRGTAFF
TGTGCCTGGAGACCCAACAGGGGGACGGCTTTCTTT
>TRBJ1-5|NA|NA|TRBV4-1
CASSQAQSQPQHF
TGCGCCAGCAGCCAGGCCCAAAGTCAGCCCCAGCATTTT
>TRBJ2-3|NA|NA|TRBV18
CASSPRGMIRTDTQYF
TGTGCCAGCTCACCTAGAGGGATGATACGTACGGATACGCAGTATTTT
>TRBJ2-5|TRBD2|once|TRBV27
CASSSYLAGGQETQYF
TGTGCCAGCAGTTCCTACCTAGCGGGGGGGCAAGAGACCCAGTACTTC